This paragraph covers one T cell receptor (beta chain) sequence. The record originates from a study of blood T cell repertoires in COVID-19. Study information: Nucleic acid was either cDNA or gDNA, and it came from T cells, B-cell-depleted T cells, or PBMCs.

Sequencing was performed with immunoSEQ multiplex PCR; in TCRdb, only in-frame clones are kept and a portion is missing. The sample records over 300,000 clones, about 86% being singletons. Deletions cut 4 bases from V and 2 bases from J, with 12 bases between. Germline values: CDR1 KGHSH, CDR2 LQKENI. The CDR3 is made up of 15 amino acids. This chain uses TRBV18 with TRBJ2-1; possible D gene TRBD2, 6 bases. The sequenced sample was peripheral blood. The clonotype was recovered from a woman aged 45-65 years with acute or convalescent COVID-19. CDR3 DNA sequence: TGTGCCAGCTCACAAAGTGGCGGGACCTACAATGAGCAGTTCTTC. It translates to CASSQSGGTYNEQFF.